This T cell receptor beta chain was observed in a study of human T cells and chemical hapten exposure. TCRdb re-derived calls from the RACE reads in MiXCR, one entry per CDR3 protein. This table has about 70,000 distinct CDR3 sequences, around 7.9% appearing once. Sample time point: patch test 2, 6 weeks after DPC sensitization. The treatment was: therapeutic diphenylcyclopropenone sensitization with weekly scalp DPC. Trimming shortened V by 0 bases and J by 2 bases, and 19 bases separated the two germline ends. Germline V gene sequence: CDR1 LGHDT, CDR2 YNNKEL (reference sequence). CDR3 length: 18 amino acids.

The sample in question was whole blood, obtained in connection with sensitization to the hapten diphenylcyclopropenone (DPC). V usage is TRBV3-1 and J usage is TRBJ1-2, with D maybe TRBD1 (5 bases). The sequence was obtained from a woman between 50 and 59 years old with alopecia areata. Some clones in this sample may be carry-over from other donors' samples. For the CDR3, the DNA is TGTGCCAGCAGCCAAGATACCCGGCAGGGAAGAGAGAACTATGGCTACACCTTC. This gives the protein CASSQDTRQGRENYGYTF.